Here is one T cell receptor beta chain with its context. What it binds is unknown. This record belongs to a study of siplizumab effects on memory and regulatory T cells. General study points: The authors mapped only a minor fraction of alloreactive clones to unstimulated subsets. No functional test confirmed suppression by proliferating siplizumab-culture Tregs. Many proliferating CD4+ or CD8+ clones remained unclassified. Roughly 80-96% of them could not be assigned either a naive or a memory phenotype. Naive T cells apparently outstripped memory cells in diversity and seemed major alloresponse contributors.

Trimming left V 3 bases short and J 1 base short, with 14 bases between. The CDR3 extends over 16 amino acids. Germline CDR1 MNHEY, CDR2 SMNVEV (reference sequence). The assay was immunoSEQ multiplex PCR, and TCRdb's table has in-frame clones only and misses some. This sample has about 85,000 clones, with approximately 95% found just once. The source material was CD8+ T cells sorted from blood. The sequence derives from a human donor in good health. The chain combines TRBV27 with TRBJ2-3, with a possible D match to TRBD1 (5 bases). The CDR3 DNA is TGTGCCAGCAGTTTGGTAGGGGCTCACGGCACAGATACGCAGTATTTT. Translation gives CASSLVGAHGTDTQYF.